One and the same sample provided the 17 T cell receptor beta chains below, sequenced in a study of T-cell reconstitution after alpha-beta-depleted transplantation in children. Unique molecular identifiers were incorporated into the prepared TCRbeta library. TCRdb ran MiXCR on the PCR reads and lists one entry per CDR3 protein. In the table there are around 100,000 distinct CDR3 sequences, about 9.3% of which are singletons. The input for sequencing was PBMCs, taken before TCRalphabeta/CD19-depleted stem cell transplant. The receptors originated from a boy younger than 10 with acute lymphoblastic leukemia, due to receive a stem cell transplant.

In this sample, this clonotype turned up a few times. The V and J genes are TRBV20-1 and TRBJ2-1; D is perhaps TRBD2 (5 bases). This CDR3 spans 15 amino acids. Germline CDR1 is DFQATT and CDR2 is SNEGSKA (reference sequence). Between the trimmed V and J ends, which lost 0 bases and 5 bases, there was a span of 14 bases. As DNA, the CDR3 is TGCAGTGCTAGAGAGTTGGGAGCCTCAAACAATGAGCAGTTCTTC. This gives the protein CSARELGASNNEQFF.

This sequence joins TRBV5-4 and TRBJ2-1; TRBD1 is a possible D gene (5 bases). Trimming pared 0 bases from V and 5 bases from J, leaving 12 bases between. The CDR3 runs 15 residues. Germline lookup yields CDR1 SGHNT and CDR2 YYREEE (reference sequence). The CDR3 loop reads CASSLGAGPNNEQFF. The CDR3 DNA reads as TGTGCCAGCAGCTTGGGGGCAGGGCCTAACAATGAGCAGTTCTTC.

The chain uses TRBV15 and TRBJ2-1; 7 nucleotides agree with TRBD1. CDR3 size: 13 residues. Germline V CDR1 and CDR2: LNHNV, YYDKDF (reference sequence). Trimming at V came to 1 base and at J to 13 bases, leaving 7 bases not matched to a gene. The DNA for the CDR3 is TGTGCCACCAGCAGAGGGGACAGAAGTCCCCAGTTCTTC. It specifies CATSRGDRSPQFF.

This clonotype was counted only a few times. The J gene is TRBJ1-2, the V gene TRBV20-1, with TRBD1 as a possible D gene (5 bases). Germline V gene sequence: CDR1 DFQATT, CDR2 SNEGSKA (reference sequence). The CDR3 extends over 17 amino acids. V lost 0 bases and J 0 bases, leaving 17 bases between the germline ends. The CDR3 bases are TGCAGTGCTAGAGATTTAGGTGCGGGGACCTCTAACTATGGCTACACCTTC. Translated: CSARDLGAGTSNYGYTF.

The chain carries TRBV27 and TRBJ1-5; TRBD1 might be the D (5 bases). Germline lookup yields CDR1 MNHEY and CDR2 SMNVEV (reference sequence). V gave up 8 bases and J gave up 9 bases, with 14 bases separating them. CDR3 length: 12 amino acids. The CDR3 region is CASVRGHWPQHF. DNA of the CDR3: TGTGCCAGCGTGAGAGGACACTGGCCCCAGCATTTT.

Of note for this clonotype: Given a much more abundant clone one base away, this may be a read error. The chain employs TRBV6-1 and TRBJ1-5; maybe TRBD1 (5 bases). Germline V gene data show CDR1 as MNHNS and CDR2 as SASEGT. The CDR3 runs 14 residues. Written as DNA, the CDR3 is TGTGCCAGCAGTGAAGCGCGGGGCTATCAGCCCCAGCGTTTT. Protein sequence: CASSEARGYQPQRF.

This clonotype was found a few times. This chain joins TRBV7-8 and TRBJ2-2, with a weak D call TRBD2 (5 bases). Deletions cut 3 bases from V and 7 bases from J, with 12 bases between. CDR1 is SGHVS and CDR2 is FQNEAQ in the germline V gene. The CDR3 sequence is 14 residues long. The CDR3: CASSFEGKGGELFF. CDR3 DNA: TGTGCCAGCAGCTTTGAGGGAAAAGGCGGGGAGCTGTTTTTT.

This clonotype was observed at least ten times. Here the CDR3 DNA reads TGTGCCAGCAGTTCCGCCGAGGGGGGGAAAAACATTCAGTACTTC. This gives the protein CASSSAEGGKNIQYF. This sequence joins TRBV27 and TRBJ2-4; perhaps TRBD2 as D (7 bases). The V end lost 4 bases, the J end lost 4 bases, and 14 bases lay between the germline ends. The germline CDR1 and CDR2 sequences are MNHEY and SMNVEV (reference sequence). This CDR3 contains 15 residues.

The chain has TRBV20-1 and TRBJ2-7; D possibly corresponds to TRBD1 (6 bases). Germline V gene sequence: CDR1 DFQATT, CDR2 SNEGSKA (reference sequence). V lost 6 bases and J lost 2, with 14 bases in between. This CDR3 has 13 amino acids. In DNA form, the CDR3 reads TGCAGTGCCATACAGGGCCTACCCTACGAGCAGTACTTC. Encoded protein: CSAIQGLPYEQYF.

A few counts support this clonotype. V usage is TRBV11-3 and J usage is TRBJ2-3, with D possibly TRBD2 on 6 matching bases. This CDR3 contains 14 residues. CDR1 and CDR2 from the germline V gene are SGHNT and YENEEA. Deletions cut 2 bases from V and 2 bases from J, with 8 bases between. DNA for the CDR3: TGTGCCAGCAGCTTACGCGGGAACACAGATACGCAGTATTTT. This translates into CASSLRGNTDTQYF. The complete variable domain, with remaining parts taken from reference TRBV11-3 and TRBJ2-3, reads EAGVVQSPRYKIIEKKQPVAFWCNPISGHNTLYWYLQNLGQGPELLIRYENEEAVDDSQLPKDRFSAERLKGVDSTLKIQPAELGDSAVYLCASSLRGNTDTQYFGPGTRLTVL.

The V gene is TRBV27, the J gene TRBJ1-4; TRBD1 agrees at 11 bases. Germline CDR1 reads MNHEY; CDR2 reads SMNVEV (reference sequence). The CDR3 runs 14 residues. V lost 6 bases and J lost 7; bases outside the gene matches: 4. The CDR3 spells CASRRTGGTEKLFF. In nucleotides, the CDR3 is TGTGCCAGCAGGAGGACAGGGGGCACTGAAAAACTGTTTTTT.

The genes are TRBV29-1 and TRBJ2-7; D is unclear. CDR1 SQVTM and CDR2 ANQGSEA come from the germline V gene. The CDR3 totals 11 residues. Trimming took 4 bases from V and 0 from J, leaving 4 bases between them. DNA for the CDR3: TGCAGCGTTGCAGACTCCTACGAGCAGTACTTC. This codes for CSVADSYEQYF.

There are many counts of this clonotype. The chain joins TRBV6-5 to TRBJ2-3; D gene unclear. Trimming stripped 5 bases from V and 6 bases from J, with 6 bases between. The CDR3 contains 11 residues. Germline CDR1 and CDR2: MNHEY and SVGAGI. CDR3 sequence reads: CASSHFDTQYF. DNA for the CDR3: TGTGCCAGCAGTCACTTCGATACGCAGTATTTT.

In this sample, this clonotype turned up a few times. As DNA, the CDR3 is TGTGCCAGCAGTTTGATCAGCGAGGGCACTGAAGCTTTCTTT. It encodes CASSLISEGTEAFF. This chain uses TRBV28 with TRBJ1-1; D is unresolved. The germline gives CDR1 MDHEN, CDR2 SYDVKM. CDR3 length: 14 residues. V gave up 3 bases and J gave up 4 bases, with 12 bases separating them.

Many counts were recorded for this clonotype. J is TRBJ2-1 and V is TRBV20-1, with TRBD2 identical over 7 bases. Germline V gives CDR1 DFQATT, CDR2 SNEGSKA (reference sequence). V trimming: 6 bases; J trimming: 8 bases; junction bases outside the gene matches: 22. The CDR3 is 17 amino acids. The CDR3 loop reads CSAPAGGRPLFGDEQFF. CDR3 DNA: TGCAGTGCCCCTGCTGGCGGGAGACCTCTGTTTGGCGATGAGCAGTTCTTC.

The chain uses TRBV2 and TRBJ2-7; D call uncertain. There are 14 residues in the CDR3. Trimming took off 8 bases at V and 1 base at J, with 15 bases between the two ends. The germline CDR1 and CDR2 sequences are SNHLY and FYNNEI. This chain's CDR3 is CASCVRALSYEQYF. The CDR3 DNA follows: TGTGCCAGCTGTGTAAGAGCCTTATCCTACGAGCAGTACTTC.

In regard to this clonotype: This may come from a read error, since a much larger clone is one base off. The CDR3 here is CSARGTTSTVTQYF. The CDR3 DNA is TGCAGTGCTAGAGGGACTACCAGCACAGTTACGCAGTATTTT. The chain uses TRBV20-1 and TRBJ2-3; a possible D gene is TRBD2 (6 bases). CDR3 length: 14 residues. CDR1 DFQATT and CDR2 SNEGSKA come from the germline V gene (reference sequence).